This record concerns one T cell receptor (beta chain) sequence. As yet, its antigen is unknown. Researchers isolated at least 7 million PBMCs per sample. This sample is drawn from a study of blood T cells in healthy people across ages. Germline V gene sequence: CDR1 MDHEN, CDR2 SYDVKM. V was trimmed by 2 bases and J by 5 bases, leaving 10 bases between them. The CDR3 has 14 residues. Study results and caveats: Donors of long life had a larger count of naive CD4+ cells and greater diversity than aged donors. TCR beta diversity per million T cells fell roughly linearly with age.

A sample-barcoded 5' primer and a J-beta primer mix were used in a second PCR of roughly 6 to 11 cycles. TCRdb passed the 5' RACE reads through MiXCR, listing each CDR3 protein once. The sample holds about 1.4 million distinct CDR3 sequences, 55% to 75% seen once. The sample comprised blood. The rearrangement links TRBV28 to TRBJ2-1, with D uncertain. This TCR came from a man aged 18 to 29 in good health. CDR3 in amino acids: CASSLSPTNNEQFF. In DNA form, the CDR3 reads TGTGCCAGCAGTTTAAGCCCCACTAACAATGAGCAGTTCTTC.